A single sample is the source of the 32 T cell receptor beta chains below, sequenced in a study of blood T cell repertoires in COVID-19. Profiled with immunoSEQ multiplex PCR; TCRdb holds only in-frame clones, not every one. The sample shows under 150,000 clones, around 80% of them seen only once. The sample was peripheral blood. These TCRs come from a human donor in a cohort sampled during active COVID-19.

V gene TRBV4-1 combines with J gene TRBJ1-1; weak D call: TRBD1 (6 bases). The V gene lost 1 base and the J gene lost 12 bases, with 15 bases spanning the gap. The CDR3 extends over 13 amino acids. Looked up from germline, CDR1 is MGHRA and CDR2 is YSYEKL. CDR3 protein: CASSQVGGAATFF. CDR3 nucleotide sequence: TGCGCCAGCAGCCAAGTAGGGGGGGCAGCTACTTTCTTT.

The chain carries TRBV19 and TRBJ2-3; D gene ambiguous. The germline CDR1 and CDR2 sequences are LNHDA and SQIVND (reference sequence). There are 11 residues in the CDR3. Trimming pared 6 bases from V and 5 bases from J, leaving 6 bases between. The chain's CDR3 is CASRLRDTQYF. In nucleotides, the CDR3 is TGTGCCAGTAGGCTTAGAGATACGCAGTATTTT. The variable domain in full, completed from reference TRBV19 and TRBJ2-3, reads DGGITQSPKYLFRKEGQNVTLSCEQNLNHDAMYWYRQDPGQGLRLIYYSQIVNDFQKGDIAEGYSVSREKKESFPLTVTSAQKNPTAFYLCASRLRDTQYFGPGTRLTVL.

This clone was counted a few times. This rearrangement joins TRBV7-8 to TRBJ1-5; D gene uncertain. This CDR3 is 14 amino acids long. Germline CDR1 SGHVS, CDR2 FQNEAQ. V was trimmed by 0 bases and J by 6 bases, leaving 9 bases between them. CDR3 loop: CASSLANAGQPQHF. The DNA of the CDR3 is TGTGCCAGCAGCTTAGCGAATGCGGGTCAGCCCCAGCATTTT.

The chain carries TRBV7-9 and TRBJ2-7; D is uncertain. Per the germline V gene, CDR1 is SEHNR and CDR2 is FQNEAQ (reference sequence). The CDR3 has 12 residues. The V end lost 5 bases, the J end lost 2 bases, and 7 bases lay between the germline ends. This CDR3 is CASSHSAYEQYF. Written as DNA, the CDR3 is TGTGCCAGCAGCCATAGTGCCTACGAGCAGTACTTC.

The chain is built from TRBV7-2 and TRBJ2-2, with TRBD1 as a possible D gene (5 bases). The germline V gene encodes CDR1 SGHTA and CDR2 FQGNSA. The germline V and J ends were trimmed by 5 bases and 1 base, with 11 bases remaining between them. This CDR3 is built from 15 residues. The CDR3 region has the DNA TGTGCCAGCAGCCAAGACAGCCGGAACACCGGGGAGCTGTTTTTT. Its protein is CASSQDSRNTGELFF.

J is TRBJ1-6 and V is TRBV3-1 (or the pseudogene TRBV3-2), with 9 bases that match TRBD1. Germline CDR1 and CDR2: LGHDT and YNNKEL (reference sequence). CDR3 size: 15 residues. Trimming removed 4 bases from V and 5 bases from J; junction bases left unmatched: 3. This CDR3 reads CASSPRQGDNSPLHF. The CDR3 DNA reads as TGTGCCAGCAGCCCCCGACAGGGGGATAATTCACCCCTCCACTTT.

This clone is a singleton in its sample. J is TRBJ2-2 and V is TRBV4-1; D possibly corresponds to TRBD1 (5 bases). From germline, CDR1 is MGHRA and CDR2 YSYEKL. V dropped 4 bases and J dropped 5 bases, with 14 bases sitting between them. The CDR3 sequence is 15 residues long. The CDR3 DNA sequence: TGCGCCAGCAGCCCCCCAGGGCCGCATACCGGGGAGCTGTTTTTT. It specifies CASSPPGPHTGELFF.

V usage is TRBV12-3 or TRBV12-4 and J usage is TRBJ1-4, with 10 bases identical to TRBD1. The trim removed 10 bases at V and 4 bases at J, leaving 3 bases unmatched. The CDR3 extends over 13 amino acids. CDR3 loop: CATRDRGNEKLFF. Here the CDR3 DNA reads TGTGCCACCCGGGACAGGGGTAATGAAAAACTGTTTTTT.

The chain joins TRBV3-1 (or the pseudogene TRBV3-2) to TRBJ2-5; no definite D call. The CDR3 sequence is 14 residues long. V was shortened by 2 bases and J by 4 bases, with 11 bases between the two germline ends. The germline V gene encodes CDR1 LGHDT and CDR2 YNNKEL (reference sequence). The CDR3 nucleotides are TGTGCCAGCAGCCAATTGAGGAGAGGAGAGACCCAGTACTTC. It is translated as CASSQLRRGETQYF.

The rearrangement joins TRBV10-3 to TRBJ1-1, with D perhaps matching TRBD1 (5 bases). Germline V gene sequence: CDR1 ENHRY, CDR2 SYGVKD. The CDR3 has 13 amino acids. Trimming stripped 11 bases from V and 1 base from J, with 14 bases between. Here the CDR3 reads CAARGAQNTEAFF. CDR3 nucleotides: TGTGCCGCCCGCGGGGCGCAGAACACTGAAGCTTTCTTT.

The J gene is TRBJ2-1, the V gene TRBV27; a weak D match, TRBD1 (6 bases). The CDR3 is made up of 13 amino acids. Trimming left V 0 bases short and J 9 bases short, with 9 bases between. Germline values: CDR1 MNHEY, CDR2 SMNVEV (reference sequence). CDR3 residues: CASSLSARGEQFF. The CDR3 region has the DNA TGTGCCAGCAGTTTATCAGCCAGGGGTGAGCAGTTCTTC.

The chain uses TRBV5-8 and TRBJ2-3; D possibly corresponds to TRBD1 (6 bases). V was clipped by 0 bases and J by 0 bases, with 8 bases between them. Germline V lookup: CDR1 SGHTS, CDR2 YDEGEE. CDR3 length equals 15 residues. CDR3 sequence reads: CASSLEGGSTDTQYF. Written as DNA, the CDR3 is TGTGCCAGCAGCTTGGAAGGGGGAAGCACAGATACGCAGTATTTT.

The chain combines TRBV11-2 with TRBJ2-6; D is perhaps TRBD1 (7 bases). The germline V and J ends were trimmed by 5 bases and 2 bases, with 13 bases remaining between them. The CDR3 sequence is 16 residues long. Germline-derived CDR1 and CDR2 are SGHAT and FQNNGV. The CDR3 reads CASSPDREAGANVLTF. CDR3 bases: TGTGCCAGCAGCCCCGACAGGGAGGCTGGGGCCAACGTCCTGACTTTC.

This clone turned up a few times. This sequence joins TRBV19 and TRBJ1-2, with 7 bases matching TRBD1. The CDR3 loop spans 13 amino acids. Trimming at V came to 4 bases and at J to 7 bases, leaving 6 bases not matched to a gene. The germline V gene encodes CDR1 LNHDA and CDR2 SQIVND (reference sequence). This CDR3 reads CASSTKGATGYTF. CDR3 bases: TGTGCCAGTAGTACAAAGGGGGCGACTGGCTACACCTTC.

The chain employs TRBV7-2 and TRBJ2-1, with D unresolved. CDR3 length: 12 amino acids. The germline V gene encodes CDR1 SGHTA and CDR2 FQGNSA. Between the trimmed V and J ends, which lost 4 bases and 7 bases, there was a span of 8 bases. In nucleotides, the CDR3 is TGTGCCAGCAGCTCAGGCGTAAATGAGCAGTTCTTC. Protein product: CASSSGVNEQFF.

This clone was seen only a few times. The CDR3 loop is CASSLAAGQGYEQYF. The CDR3, as DNA: TGTGCCAGCAGCTTAGCGGCCGGACAGGGCTACGAGCAGTACTTC. The chain links TRBV7-9 to TRBJ2-7; the match to TRBD1 covers 8 bases. The CDR3 has 15 amino acids. Germline lookup yields CDR1 SEHNR and CDR2 FQNEAQ (reference sequence). V trimming: 0 bases; J trimming: 3 bases; junction bases outside the gene matches: 4.

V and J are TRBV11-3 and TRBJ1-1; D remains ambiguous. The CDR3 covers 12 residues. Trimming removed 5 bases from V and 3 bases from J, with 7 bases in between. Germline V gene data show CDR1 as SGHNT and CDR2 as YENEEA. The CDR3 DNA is TGTGCCAGCAGCCATGGAGACACTGAAGCTTTCTTT. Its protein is CASSHGDTEAFF.

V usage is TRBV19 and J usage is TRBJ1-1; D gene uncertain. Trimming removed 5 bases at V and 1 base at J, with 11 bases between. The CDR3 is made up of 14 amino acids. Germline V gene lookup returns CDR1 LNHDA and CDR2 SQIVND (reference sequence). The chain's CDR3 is CASSDGISNTEAFF. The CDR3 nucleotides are TGTGCCAGTAGTGACGGGATTTCGAACACTGAAGCTTTCTTT. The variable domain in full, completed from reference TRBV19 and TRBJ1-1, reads DGGITQSPKYLFRKEGQNVTLSCEQNLNHDAMYWYRQDPGQGLRLIYYSQIVNDFQKGDIAEGYSVSREKKESFPLTVTSAQKNPTAFYLCASSDGISNTEAFFGQGTRLTVV.

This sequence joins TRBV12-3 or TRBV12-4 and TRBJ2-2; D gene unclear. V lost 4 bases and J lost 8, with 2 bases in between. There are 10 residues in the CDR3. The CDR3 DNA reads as TGTGCCAGCAGTTCGGGGGAGCTGTTTTTT. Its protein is CASSSGELFF.

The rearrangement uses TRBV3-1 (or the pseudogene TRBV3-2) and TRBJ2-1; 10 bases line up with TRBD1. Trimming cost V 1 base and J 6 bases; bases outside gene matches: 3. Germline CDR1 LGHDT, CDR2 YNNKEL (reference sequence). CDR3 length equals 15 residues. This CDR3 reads CASSQAGTGVNEQFF. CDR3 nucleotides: TGTGCCAGCAGCCAAGCCGGGACAGGGGTCAATGAGCAGTTCTTC.

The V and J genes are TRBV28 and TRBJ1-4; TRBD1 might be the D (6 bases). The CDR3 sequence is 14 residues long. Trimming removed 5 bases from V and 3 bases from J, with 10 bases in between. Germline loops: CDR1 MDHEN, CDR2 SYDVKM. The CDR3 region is CASSKQGANEKLFF. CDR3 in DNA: TGTGCCAGCAGTAAACAGGGAGCTAATGAAAAACTGTTTTTT.

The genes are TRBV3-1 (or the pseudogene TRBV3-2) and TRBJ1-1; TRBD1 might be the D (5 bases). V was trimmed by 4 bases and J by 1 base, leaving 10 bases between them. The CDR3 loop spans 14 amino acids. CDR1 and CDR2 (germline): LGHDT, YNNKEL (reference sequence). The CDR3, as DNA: TGTGCCAGCAGCCGCGGGACGCCGAACACTGAAGCTTTCTTT. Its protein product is CASSRGTPNTEAFF.

This chain's CDR3 is CASGSERGFRYGYTF. The CDR3 nucleotides read TGTGCCAGCGGCTCAGAAAGGGGATTTCGCTATGGCTACACCTTC. The genes are TRBV6-5 and TRBJ1-2, with a tentative D call TRBD1 (5 bases). Germline-derived CDR1 and CDR2 are MNHEY and SVGAGI. CDR3 length: 15 residues. V dropped 8 bases and J dropped 4 bases, with 20 bases sitting between them.

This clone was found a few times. DNA of the CDR3: TGTGCCAGCAGCCCCCTGCAGGGCCGAAACACCATATATTTT. This codes for CASSPLQGRNTIYF. This chain joins TRBV7-8 and TRBJ1-3, with D possibly TRBD1 on 5 matching bases. Trimming cost V 5 bases and J 5 bases, with 13 bases left between them. The germline gives CDR1 SGHVS, CDR2 FQNEAQ. The CDR3 runs to 14 residues.

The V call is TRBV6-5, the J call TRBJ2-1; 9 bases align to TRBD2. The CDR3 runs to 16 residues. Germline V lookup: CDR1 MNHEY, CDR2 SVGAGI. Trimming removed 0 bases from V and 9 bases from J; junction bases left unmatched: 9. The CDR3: CASSYSPSGAAGEQFF. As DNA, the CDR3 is TGTGCCAGCAGTTACTCCCCTAGCGGGGCGGCTGGTGAGCAGTTCTTC.

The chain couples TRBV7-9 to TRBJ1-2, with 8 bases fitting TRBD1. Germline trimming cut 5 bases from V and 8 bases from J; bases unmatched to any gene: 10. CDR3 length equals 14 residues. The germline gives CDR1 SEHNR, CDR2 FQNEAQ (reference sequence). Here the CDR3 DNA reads TGTGCCAGCAGCCCAGGGTCCAGGGGGCAGGGCTACACCTTC. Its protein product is CASSPGSRGQGYTF.

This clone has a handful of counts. The CDR3 sequence is CASSLESGVGGYTF. CDR3 in DNA: TGTGCCAGCAGCTTGGAATCCGGGGTGGGTGGCTACACCTTC. The chain recombines TRBV5-5 with TRBJ1-2, with no clear D. V was trimmed by 0 bases and J by 7 bases, leaving 13 bases between them. The germline V gene has CDR1 SGHKS and CDR2 YYEKEE (reference sequence). CDR3 length equals 14 residues. The complete variable domain, with remaining parts taken from reference TRBV5-5 and TRBJ1-2, reads DAGVTQSPTHLIKTRGQQVTLRCSPISGHKSVSWYQQVLGQGPQFIFQYYEKEERGRGNFPDRFSARQFPNYSSELNVNALLLGDSALYLCASSLESGVGGYTFGSGTRLTVV.

The chain's CDR3 is CASSSGTGVWEQYF. The CDR3 nucleotides are TGTGCCAGCAGTTCAGGGACAGGGGTGTGGGAGCAGTACTTC. This chain joins TRBV27 and TRBJ2-7; TRBD1 aligns across 10 bases. Trimming at V came to 4 bases and at J to 7 bases, leaving 7 bases not matched to a gene. Germline CDR1 and CDR2: MNHEY and SMNVEV (reference sequence). The CDR3 loop spans 14 amino acids.

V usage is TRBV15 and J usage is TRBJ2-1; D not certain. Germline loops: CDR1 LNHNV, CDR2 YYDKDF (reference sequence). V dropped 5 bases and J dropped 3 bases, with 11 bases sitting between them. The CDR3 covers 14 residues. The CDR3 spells CATSPSLSYNEQFF. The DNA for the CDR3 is TGTGCCACCAGCCCAAGTCTCAGCTACAATGAGCAGTTCTTC.

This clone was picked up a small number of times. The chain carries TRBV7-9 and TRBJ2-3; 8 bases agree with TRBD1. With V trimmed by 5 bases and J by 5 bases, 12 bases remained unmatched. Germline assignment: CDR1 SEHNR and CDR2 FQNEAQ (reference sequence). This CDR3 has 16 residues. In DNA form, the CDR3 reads TGTGCCAGCAGCGCTCTGACAGGGGCGAGTATAGATACGCAGTATTTT. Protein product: CASSALTGASIDTQYF. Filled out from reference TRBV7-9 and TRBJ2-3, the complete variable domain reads DTGVSQNPRHKITKRGQNVTFRCDPISEHNRLYWYRQTLGQGPEFLTYFQNEAQLEKSRLLSDRFSAERPKGSFSTLEIQRTEQGDSAMYLCASSALTGASIDTQYFGPGTRLTVL.

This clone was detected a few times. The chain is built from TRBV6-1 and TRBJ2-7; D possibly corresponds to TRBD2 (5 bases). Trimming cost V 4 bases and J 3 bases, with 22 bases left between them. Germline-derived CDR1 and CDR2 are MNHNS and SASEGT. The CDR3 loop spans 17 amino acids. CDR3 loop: CASSVSYGEPSHYEQYF. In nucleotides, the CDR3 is TGTGCCAGCAGTGTATCCTACGGGGAGCCTTCTCACTACGAGCAGTACTTC.

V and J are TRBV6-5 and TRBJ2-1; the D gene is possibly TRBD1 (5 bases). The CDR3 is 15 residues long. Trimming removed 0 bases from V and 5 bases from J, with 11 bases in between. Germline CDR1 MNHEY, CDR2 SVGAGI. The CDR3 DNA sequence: TGTGCCAGCAGTTACTCCGCAGGGTGGGACAATGAGCAGTTCTTC. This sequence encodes CASSYSAGWDNEQFF.